This T cell receptor beta chain was recovered during a study of blood T cell repertoires in COVID-19. Study as a whole: PBMCs, B-cell-depleted T cells, or T cells provided the cDNA or gDNA that made up the material.

As handled by the study authors: Amplification from reference gene primers served as the basis for estimated nucleated cell counts. Clones were sequenced by immunoSEQ multiplex PCR, and TCRdb holds only the in-frame ones, with some missing. The D gene and trimming were derived from the DNA, and the V and J assignments and clone size from that table. Among approximately 250,000 clones listed, approximately 87% were seen once. The CDR3 runs to 15 residues. V was shortened by 0 bases and J by 10 bases, with 14 bases between the two germline ends. The germline CDR1 and CDR2 sequences are SGHRS and YFSETQ.

This clonotype was sampled from a human donor in a cohort sampled during active COVID-19. Sequenced sample: peripheral blood. The chain has TRBV5-1 and TRBJ1-6, with D possibly matching TRBD1 (5 bases). The CDR3, as DNA: TGCGCCAGCAGCTTGGCCCCGGACATGAACTCACCCCTCCACTTT. This sequence encodes CASSLAPDMNSPLHF.